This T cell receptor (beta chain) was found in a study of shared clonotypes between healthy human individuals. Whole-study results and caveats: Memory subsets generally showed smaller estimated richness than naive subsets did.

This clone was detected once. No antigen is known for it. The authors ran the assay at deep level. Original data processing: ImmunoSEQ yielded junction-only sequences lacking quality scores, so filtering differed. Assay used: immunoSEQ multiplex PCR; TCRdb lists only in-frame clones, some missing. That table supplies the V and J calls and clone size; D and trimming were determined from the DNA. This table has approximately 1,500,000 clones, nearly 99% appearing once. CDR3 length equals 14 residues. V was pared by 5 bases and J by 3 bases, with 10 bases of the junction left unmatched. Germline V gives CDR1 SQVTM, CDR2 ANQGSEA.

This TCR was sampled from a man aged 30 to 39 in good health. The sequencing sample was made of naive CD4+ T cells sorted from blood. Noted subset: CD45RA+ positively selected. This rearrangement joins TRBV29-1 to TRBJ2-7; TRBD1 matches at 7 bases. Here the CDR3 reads CSVPGRGQNYEQYF. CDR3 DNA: TGCAGCGTTCCTGGTAGGGGACAGAACTACGAGCAGTACTTC.